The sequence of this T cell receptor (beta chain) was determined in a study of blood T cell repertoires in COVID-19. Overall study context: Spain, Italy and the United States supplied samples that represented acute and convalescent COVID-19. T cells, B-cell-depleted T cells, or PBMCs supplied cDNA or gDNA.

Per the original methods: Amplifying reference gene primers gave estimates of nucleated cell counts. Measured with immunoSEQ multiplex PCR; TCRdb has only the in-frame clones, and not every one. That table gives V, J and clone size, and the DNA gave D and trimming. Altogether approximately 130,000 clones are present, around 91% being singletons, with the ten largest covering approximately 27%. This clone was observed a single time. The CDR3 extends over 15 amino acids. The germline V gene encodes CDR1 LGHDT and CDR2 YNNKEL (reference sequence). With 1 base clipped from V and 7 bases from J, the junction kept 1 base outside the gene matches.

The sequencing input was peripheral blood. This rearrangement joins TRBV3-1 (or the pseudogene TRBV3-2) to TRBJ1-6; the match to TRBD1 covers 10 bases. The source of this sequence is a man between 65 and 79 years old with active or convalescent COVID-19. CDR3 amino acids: CASSQVDRGNSPLHF. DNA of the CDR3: TGTGCCAGCAGCCAAGTGGACAGGGGGAATTCACCCCTCCACTTT.